Listed below are T cell receptor beta chains from one sample, sequenced in a study of blood T cells in healthy people across ages. TCRdb re-derived calls from the 5' RACE reads in MiXCR, one entry per CDR3 protein. The sample has approximately 2,000,000 distinct CDR3 sequences; about 39% are singletons. The source material was blood. Every receptor here comes from a human donor in good health. The CDR3 runs from the conserved cysteine through the conserved F or W. D genes are given only for firm matches. Clone size, where shown, is once, few, many, or a class for clones that have expanded.

TRBV11-2	.	TRBD2	TRBJ2-1	TGTGCCAGCAGCTCTAGCGGGGGTTTCAACAATGAGCAGTTCTTC	CASSSSGGFNNEQFF
TRBV4-1	few	.	TRBJ1-2	TGCGCCAGCAGCCAAGCATACAGATCTTACTATGGCTACACCTTC	CASSQAYRSYYGYTF
TRBV20-1	.	TRBD2	TRBJ2-2	TGCAGTGCCCCGACTAGCGGGAACACCGGGGAGCTGTTTTTT	CSAPTSGNTGELFF
TRBV29-1	few	.	TRBJ1-4	TGCAGCGTTGACTGGAACGAAAAACTGTTTTTT	CSVDWNEKLFF
TRBV6-2/TRBV6-3	few	TRBD2	TRBJ2-3	TGTGCCAGCAGTTATACTAGCGGGCCTAACACAGATACGCAGTATTTT	CASSYTSGPNTDTQYF
TRBV20-1	few	TRBD1	TRBJ2-7	TGCAGTGCTAGGAGACCCGGACAGGGCCGCGACGAGCAGTACTTC	CSARRPGQGRDEQYF
TRBV6-2/TRBV6-3	.	TRBD1	TRBJ1-2	TGTGCCAGCGGAAAACAGGGGAGGCATGGCTACACCTTC	CASGKQGRHGYTF
TRBV20-1	.	TRBD1	TRBJ1-5	TGCAGTGCTAGGCCGGGACAGGAAAATCAGCCCCAGCATTTT	CSARPGQENQPQHF
TRBV5-6	few	TRBD1	TRBJ2-1	TGTGCCAGCAGCTCGGACAGGACTCACTACAATGAGCAGTTCTTC	CASSSDRTHYNEQFF
TRBV7-2	few	.	TRBJ2-1	TGTGCCAGCAGCTTTGTACGGGGGAGCTCCTACGAGCAGTTCTTC	CASSFVRGSSYEQFF
TRBV12-5	.	.	TRBJ2-3	TGTGCTAGTGGCCCCAGACAGGTTAAGGATACGCAGTATTTT	CASGPRQVKDTQYF
TRBV6-2/TRBV6-3	.	TRBD2	TRBJ2-1	TGTGCCAGCAGATTTACTAGCGAAACCTACAATGAGCAGTTCTTC	CASRFTSETYNEQFF
TRBV7-3	.	.	TRBJ2-3	TGTGCCAGCAGCCGCCGACCTACCACAGATACGCAGTATTTT	CASSRRPTTDTQYF
TRBV7-9	few	.	TRBJ2-3	TGTGCCAGCAGCTCGGGATTCACAGGGGATACGCAGTATTTT	CASSSGFTGDTQYF
TRBV20-1	.	.	TRBJ1-1	TGCAGTGCTAGGGGGTTGAGGGGTGCAGGGCGGGTTGAAGCTTTCTTT	CSARGLRGAGRVEAFF
TRBV7-2	.	TRBD1	TRBJ2-3	TGTGCCAGCAGCTTAATGGGGACAGCTACAGATACGCAGTATTTT	CASSLMGTATDTQYF
TRBV7-2	.	.	TRBJ2-1	TGTGCCAGCAGCTTAGAAATCGAGACCCAGTTCTTC	CASSLEIETQFF
TRBV28	.	.	TRBJ2-7	TGTGTCAGCAGAAGGCGATTCGCGGGGCTTTACGAGCAGTACTTC	CVSRRRFAGLYEQYF
TRBV7-9	many	TRBD1	TRBJ1-2	TGTGCCAGCAGCTTCGGGGGACAGGGGAATGGCTACACCTTC	CASSFGGQGNGYTF
TRBV20-1	few	TRBD1	TRBJ2-7	TGCAGTGCTGCCCTCGGGACAGGGGGCATCAACGAGCAGTACTTC	CSAALGTGGINEQYF
TRBV7-2	once	.	TRBJ1-1	TGTGCCAGCAGCTTGGGGGCCGGGGCCACTGGAACTGAAGCTTTCTTT	CASSLGAGATGTEAFF
TRBV11-2	.	.	TRBJ2-5	TGTGCCAGCAGCTTGGGTATATCAGGGGGGGCGGAGACCCAGTACTTC	CASSLGISGGAETQYF
TRBV20-1	.	.	TRBJ2-3	TGCAGTGCTAGTCCCCGGGTGAGCACAGATACGCAGTATTTT	CSASPRVSTDTQYF
TRBV6-2/TRBV6-3	few	.	TRBJ2-1	TGTGCCAGCAGTTCCGCAAGTCCAAGTCTTAGATACAATGAGCAGTTCTTC	CASSSASPSLRYNEQFF
TRBV5-1	.	TRBD2	TRBJ2-1	TGCGCCAGCAGTAAGGGACTAGCGAATGATGAGCAGTTCTTC	CASSKGLANDEQFF
TRBV11-2	few	.	TRBJ2-7	TGTGCCAGCAGCTCCGAACCCGCAAGCTCCTACGAGCAGTACTTC	CASSSEPASSYEQYF
TRBV5-1	.	.	TRBJ2-5	TGCGCCAGCAGCGGCCCAGAGTCGTACCAAGAGACCCGGTACTTC	CASSGPESYQETRYF
TRBV28	few	TRBD2	TRBJ2-1	TGTGCCAGCCCTAAAGGACTAGCGAGCGAGTCCCTGAGCTCCTACAATGAGCAGTTCTTC	CASPKGLASESLSSYNEQFF
TRBV9	once	TRBD1	TRBJ1-1	TGTGCCAGCAGCCAAGGGACAGGGACGAACACTGAGGCTTTCTTT	CASSQGTGTNTEAFF
TRBV7-9	few	.	TRBJ2-2	TGTGCCAGCAGCTCTTACCAAAAGAACACCGGGGAGCTGTTTTTT	CASSSYQKNTGELFF
TRBV20-1	.	.	TRBJ1-5	TGCAGTGCGGTAGGGGCGGGTCAGCCCCAGCATTTT	CSAVGAGQPQHF
TRBV6-6	few	.	TRBJ2-1	TGTGCTAGCAGTATGACAGTCTTTGAGCAGTTCTTC	CASSMTVFEQFF
TRBV7-9	.	.	TRBJ1-6	TGTGCCAGCAGCCCGCCGGGGGGGAGGGATTCACCCCTCCACTTT	CASSPPGGRDSPLHF
TRBV7-3	once	.	TRBJ2-7	TGTGCCAGCGGCTTAACGCCTGGACATATCTACGAGCAGTACTTC	CASGLTPGHIYEQYF
TRBV20-1	few	TRBD1	TRBJ1-6	TGCAGTGCTAGAGTTGATGCTAGGTCAGGGGGTGAGAATTCACCCCTCCACTTT	CSARVDARSGGENSPLHF
TRBV7-3	.	.	TRBJ1-1	TGTGCCAGCAGCAGGATAGTGAACACTGAAGCTTTCTTT	CASSRIVNTEAFF
TRBV15	few	.	TRBJ1-2	TGTGCCACCAGCGGGAGGGGTTTGCGGGGCTACACCTTC	CATSGRGLRGYTF
TRBV12-3/TRBV12-4	few	TRBD2	TRBJ2-1	TGTGCCAGCAGGCAGCGGGGGGGCCTCGCCTCGTTCTTC	CASRQRGGLASFF
TRBV6-1	.	.	TRBJ1-3	TGTGCCAGCAGTCCCGAAGGGGCGATTCTCTCTGGAAACACCATATATTTT	CASSPEGAILSGNTIYF
TRBV7-2	.	.	TRBJ1-2	TGTGCCAGCAGCTTAGAGGCTCTCTCCGTCTATGGCTACACCTTC	CASSLEALSVYGYTF
TRBV10-3	.	.	TRBJ2-3	TGTGCCATCAGTGAGGCGGGACTTCAAGATACGCAGTATTTT	CAISEAGLQDTQYF
TRBV18	.	.	TRBJ2-3	TGTGCCAGCTCACCAAACCTCGGTGATCAAGGCACAGATACGCAGTATTTT	CASSPNLGDQGTDTQYF
TRBV29-1	.	.	TRBJ1-2	TGCGGCGTAGCGCAGGGTCTCGACTATGGCTACACCTTC	CGVAQGLDYGYTF
TRBV14	few	.	TRBJ1-2	TGTGCCAGCAGTATTGGGAGGGGTCCCTATGGCTACACCTTC	CASSIGRGPYGYTF
TRBV12-3/TRBV12-4	.	.	TRBJ1-2	TGTGCCAGCAGTTTAGGACACGTCTATGGCTACACCTTC	CASSLGHVYGYTF
TRBV3-1	.	.	TRBJ1-2	TGTGCCAGCAGCCAAGAAGAAGCCGGGAGCTACACCTTC	CASSQEEAGSYTF
TRBV6-1	.	.	TRBJ2-1	TGTGCCAGCACCTTTAGGTACGATGAGCAGTTCTTC	CASTFRYDEQFF
TRBV7-7	.	.	TRBJ2-1	TGTGCCAGCAGTTCGGGATTCTCCTACGAGCAGTTCTTC	CASSSGFSYEQFF
TRBV20-1	few	.	TRBJ2-6	TGCAGTGCTAGAGTTTTCGGGGGGCCTGGGGCCAACGTCCTGACTTTC	CSARVFGGPGANVLTF
TRBV15	.	.	TRBJ1-5	TGTGCCACCAGCATGGGTAGGGAAGACAATCAGCCCCAGCATTTT	CATSMGREDNQPQHF
TRBV20-1	.	TRBD1	TRBJ2-1	TGCAGTGCTAGTGAAATCGACAGGGAGTCGAACAATGAGCAGTTCTTC	CSASEIDRESNNEQFF
TRBV5-6	.	TRBD1	TRBJ2-1	TGTGCCACCGGACAGGGGCTCTTCTACAATGAGCAGTTCTTC	CATGQGLFYNEQFF
TRBV4-3	.	.	TRBJ2-3	TGCGCCAGCAGCCAAGAAACTAAGGTTTTGAAGCCCACAGATACGCAGTATTTT	CASSQETKVLKPTDTQYF
TRBV4-2	.	.	TRBJ2-5	TGTGCCAGCAGCCAAGATCTCTCAGCGGAGACCCAGTACTTC	CASSQDLSAETQYF